The clone carrying this T cell receptor (beta chain) was detected a few times. This CDR3 has 16 amino acids. Germline loops: CDR1 SGHRS, CDR2 YFSETQ. The V and J ends lost 0 bases and 3 bases respectively, with 12 bases between them. This record comes from a study of blood T cell repertoires in COVID-19. Study at large: Acute and convalescent COVID-19 specimens originated in the United States, Italy and Spain. T cells, B-cell-depleted T cells, or PBMCs supplied cDNA or gDNA.

Original analysis: Cell counts per sample came from amplifying reference gene primers. Data came from immunoSEQ multiplex PCR; TCRdb stores just in-frame clones and leaves some out. That table is the source of V, J and clone size, and D and trimming were worked out from the DNA. This table holds 270,000 or so clones, 86% found once. Those enrolled in Seattle joined during active infection and were followed longitudinally afterward. The TCR originated in a woman aged 25 to 45 with COVID-19, enrolled during active disease. Material: peripheral blood. The chain carries TRBV5-1 and TRBJ1-4; tentative D call: TRBD1 (5 bases). The CDR3: CASSLGTGVSNEKLFF. The CDR3 nucleotides read TGCGCCAGCAGCTTGGGTACGGGGGTTTCTAATGAAAAACTGTTTTTT.